The source of this TCR beta chain is a study of somatic mutations in cytotoxic T cells in rheumatoid arthritis. Study findings and constraints: Among rheumatoid arthritis patients and age-matched healthy controls, CD8+ T-cell clonality was not significantly different. What antigens the expanded CD8+ clones targeted remained unknown.

The germline V gene has CDR1 SEHNR and CDR2 FQNEAQ (reference sequence). The length of the CDR3 is 16 residues. V was shortened by 5 bases and J by 4 bases, with 17 bases between the two germline ends. Methods used by the authors: Expanded CD8+ clones from patients, those larger than 1%, seldom had a match among published virus-specific TCRB sequences. Some clones are missing from TCRdb's copy, which holds only in-frame ones; the method was immunoSEQ multiplex PCR. The DNA gave D and trimming, while V, J and clone size come from that table. Of more than 15,000 clones listed, around 84% are singletons. About this clone: Antigen unknown.

The material sequenced was CD8+ T cells sorted from blood. The receptor comes from a middle-aged woman with rheumatoid arthritis. V and J are TRBV7-9 and TRBJ2-2; tentatively, D is TRBD1 (6 bases). The CDR3 region has the DNA TGTGCCAGCAGCACCTCGTGGGGGCCGGGCACCGGGGAGCTGTTTTTT. As protein: CASSTSWGPGTGELFF.